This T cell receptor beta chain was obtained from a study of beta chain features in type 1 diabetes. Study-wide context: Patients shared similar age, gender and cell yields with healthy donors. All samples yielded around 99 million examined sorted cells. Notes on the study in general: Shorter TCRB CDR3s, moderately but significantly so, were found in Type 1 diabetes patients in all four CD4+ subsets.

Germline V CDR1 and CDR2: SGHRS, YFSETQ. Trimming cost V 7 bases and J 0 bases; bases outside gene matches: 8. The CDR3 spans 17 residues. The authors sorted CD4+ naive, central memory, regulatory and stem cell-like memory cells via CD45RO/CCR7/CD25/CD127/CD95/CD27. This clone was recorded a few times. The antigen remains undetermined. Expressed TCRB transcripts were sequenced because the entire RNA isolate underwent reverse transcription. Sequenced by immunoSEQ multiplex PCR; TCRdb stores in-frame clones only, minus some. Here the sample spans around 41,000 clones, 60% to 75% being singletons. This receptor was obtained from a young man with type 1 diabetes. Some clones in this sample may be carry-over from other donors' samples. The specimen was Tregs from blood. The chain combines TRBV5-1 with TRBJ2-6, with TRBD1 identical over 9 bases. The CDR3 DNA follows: TGCGCCAGCGGGTCAGGGACAGGGAGCTCTGGGGCCAACGTCCTGACTTTC. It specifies CASGSGTGSSGANVLTF.